This TCR beta chain was sequenced for a study of Ad26.COV2.S vaccination and SARS-CoV-2 variants. Findings and limits, study-wide: In vaccinated individuals, spike-specific CD8+ and CD4+ T cell responses reportedly displayed substantial breadth. Researchers cautioned that TCR breadth and depth analyses may have underestimated total T cell responses. The placebo group had lower spike-specific TCR breadth than the vaccine recipients did. Researchers reported similar non-spike TCR breadth in vaccine and placebo recipients.

The CDR3 loop spans 14 amino acids. Germline V gene data show CDR1 as KGHSH and CDR2 as LQKENI. V was cut by 4 bases and J by 2 bases, with 11 bases left in between. Repertoires were generated with immunoSEQ multiplex PCR, while TCRdb's copy carries only in-frame clones and drops some. The sample records tens of thousands of clones, approximately 80% being singletons. Notes on this clone: Its antigen is currently unknown.

This rearrangement joins TRBV18 to TRBJ1-1; D not resolved. This clonotype was sampled from a human donor who had recovered from COVID-19. This specimen was peripheral blood, taken after recovery from COVID-19. This CDR3 reads CASSRGEGNTEAFF. DNA for the CDR3: TGTGCCAGCTCACGAGGCGAGGGAAACACTGAAGCTTTCTTT.